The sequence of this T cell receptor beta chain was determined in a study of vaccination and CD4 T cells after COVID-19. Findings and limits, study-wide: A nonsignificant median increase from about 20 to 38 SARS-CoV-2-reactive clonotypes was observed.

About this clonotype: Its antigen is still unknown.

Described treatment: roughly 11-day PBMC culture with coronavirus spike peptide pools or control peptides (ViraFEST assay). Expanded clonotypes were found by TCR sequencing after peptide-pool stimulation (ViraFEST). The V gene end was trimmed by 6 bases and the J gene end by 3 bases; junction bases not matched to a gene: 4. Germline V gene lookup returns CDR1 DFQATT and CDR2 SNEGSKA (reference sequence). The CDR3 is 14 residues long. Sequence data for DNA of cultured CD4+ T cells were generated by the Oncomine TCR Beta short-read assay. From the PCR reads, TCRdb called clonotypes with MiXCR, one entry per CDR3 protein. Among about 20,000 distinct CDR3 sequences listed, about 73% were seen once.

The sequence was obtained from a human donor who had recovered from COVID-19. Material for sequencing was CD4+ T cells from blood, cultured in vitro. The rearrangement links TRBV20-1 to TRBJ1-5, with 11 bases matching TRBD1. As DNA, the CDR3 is TGCAGTGCAAGGACAGGGGGCAACAATCAGCCCCAGCATTTT. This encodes CSARTGGNNQPQHF.